This T cell receptor (beta chain) was captured by sequencing in a study of T cells after yellow fever vaccination. Each CDR3 protein is one row after TCRdb ran MiXCR on the 5' RACE reads. The table lists some 550,000 distinct CDR3 sequences, roughly a fifth of them singletons. The CDR3 has 14 residues. The germline CDR1 and CDR2 sequences are DFQATT and SNEGSKA (reference sequence). V was pared by 5 bases and J by 1 base, with 6 bases of the junction left unmatched. Sequencing was performed on PBMCs, taken 15 days after the yellow fever booster vaccination. This clonotype was obtained from a man younger than 45 who received the YFV17D yellow fever vaccine. This sequence joins TRBV20-1 and TRBJ1-2; TRBD1 aligns across 8 bases. CDR3 nucleotides: TGCAGTGCTCCGCCCGGACAGGGTAACTATGGCTACACCTTC. This encodes CSAPPGQGNYGYTF.